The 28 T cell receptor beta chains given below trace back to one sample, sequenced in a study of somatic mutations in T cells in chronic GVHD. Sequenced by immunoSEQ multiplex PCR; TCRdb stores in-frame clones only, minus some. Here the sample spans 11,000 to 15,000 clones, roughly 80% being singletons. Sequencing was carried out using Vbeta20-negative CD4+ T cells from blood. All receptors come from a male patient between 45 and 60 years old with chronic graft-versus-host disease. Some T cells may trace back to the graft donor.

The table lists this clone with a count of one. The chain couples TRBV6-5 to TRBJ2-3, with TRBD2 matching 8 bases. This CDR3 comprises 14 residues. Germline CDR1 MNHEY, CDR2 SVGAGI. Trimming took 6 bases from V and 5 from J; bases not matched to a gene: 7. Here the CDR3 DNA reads TGTGCCAGCAGCCCGCTTAGCGGGAAAGATACGCAGTATTTT. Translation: CASSPLSGKDTQYF.

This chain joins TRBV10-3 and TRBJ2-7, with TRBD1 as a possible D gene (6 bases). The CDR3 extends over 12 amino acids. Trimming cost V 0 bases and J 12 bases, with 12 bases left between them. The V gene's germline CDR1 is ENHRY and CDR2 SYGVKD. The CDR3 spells CAISESFQGLYF. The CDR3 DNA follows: TGTGCCATCAGTGAGTCGTTCCAGGGGTTGTACTTC.

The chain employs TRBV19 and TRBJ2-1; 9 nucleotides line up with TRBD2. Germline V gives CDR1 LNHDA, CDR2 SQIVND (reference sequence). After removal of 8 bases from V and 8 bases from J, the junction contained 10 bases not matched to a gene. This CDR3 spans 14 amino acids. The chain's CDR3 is CASASGRLVDEQFF. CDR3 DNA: TGTGCCAGTGCGAGCGGGAGGCTCGTGGATGAGCAGTTCTTC.

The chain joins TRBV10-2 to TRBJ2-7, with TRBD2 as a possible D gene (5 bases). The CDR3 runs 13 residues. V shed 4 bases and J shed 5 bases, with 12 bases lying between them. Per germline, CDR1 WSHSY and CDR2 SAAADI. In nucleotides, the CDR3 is TGCGCCAGCAGTGTCGAGGGCCTAAACGAGCAGTACTTC. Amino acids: CASSVEGLNEQYF.

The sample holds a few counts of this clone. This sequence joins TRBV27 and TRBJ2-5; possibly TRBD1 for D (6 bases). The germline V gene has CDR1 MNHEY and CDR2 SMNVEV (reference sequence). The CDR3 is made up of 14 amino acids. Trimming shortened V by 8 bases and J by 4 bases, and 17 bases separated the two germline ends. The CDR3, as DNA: TGTGCCAGCTCCCCTCGGACAGTTGGAGAGACCCAGTACTTC. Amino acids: CASSPRTVGETQYF.

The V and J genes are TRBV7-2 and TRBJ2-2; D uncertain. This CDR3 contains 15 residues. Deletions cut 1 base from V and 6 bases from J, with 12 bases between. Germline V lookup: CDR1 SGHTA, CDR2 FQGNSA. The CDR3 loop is CASSLVGATAGELFF. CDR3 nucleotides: TGTGCCAGCAGCTTAGTAGGAGCGACGGCCGGGGAGCTGTTTTTT. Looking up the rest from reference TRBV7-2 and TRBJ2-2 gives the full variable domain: GAGVSQSPSNKVTEKGKDVELRCDPISGHTALYWYRQSLGQGLEFLIYFQGNSAPDKSGLPSDRFSAERTGGSVSTLTIQRTQQEDSAVYLCASSLVGATAGELFFGEGSRLTVL.

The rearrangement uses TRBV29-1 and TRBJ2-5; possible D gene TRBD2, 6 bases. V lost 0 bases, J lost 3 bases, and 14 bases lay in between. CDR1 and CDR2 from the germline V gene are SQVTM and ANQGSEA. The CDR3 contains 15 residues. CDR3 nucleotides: TGCAGCGTTGAAGATGCGCGGGGATGGAAAGAGACCCAGTACTTC. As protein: CSVEDARGWKETQYF.

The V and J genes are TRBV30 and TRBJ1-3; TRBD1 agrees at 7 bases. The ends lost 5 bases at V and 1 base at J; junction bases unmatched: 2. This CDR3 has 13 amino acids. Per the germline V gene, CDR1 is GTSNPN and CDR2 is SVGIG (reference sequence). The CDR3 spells CAWSTGSGNTIYF. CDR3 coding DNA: TGTGCCTGGTCGACAGGGTCTGGAAACACCATATATTTT.

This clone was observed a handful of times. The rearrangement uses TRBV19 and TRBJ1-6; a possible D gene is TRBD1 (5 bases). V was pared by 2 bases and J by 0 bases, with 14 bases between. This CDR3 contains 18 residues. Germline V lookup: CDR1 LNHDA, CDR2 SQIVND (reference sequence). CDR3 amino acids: CASSIRGPKSSYNSPLHF. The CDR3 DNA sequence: TGTGCCAGTAGTATAAGGGGCCCCAAGAGCTCCTATAATTCACCCCTCCACTTT.

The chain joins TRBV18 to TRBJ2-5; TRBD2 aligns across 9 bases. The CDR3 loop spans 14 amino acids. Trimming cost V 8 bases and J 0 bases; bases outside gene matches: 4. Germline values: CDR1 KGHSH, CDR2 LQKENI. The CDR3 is CASRAGGNQETQYF. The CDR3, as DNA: TGTGCCAGCCGGGCGGGAGGGAACCAAGAGACCCAGTACTTC. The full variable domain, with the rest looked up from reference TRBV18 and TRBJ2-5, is NAGVMQNPRHLVRRRGQEARLRCSPMKGHSHVYWYRQLPEEGLKFMVYLQKENIIDESGMPKERFSAEFPKEGPSILRIQQVVRGDSAAYFCASRAGGNQETQYFGPGTRLLVL.

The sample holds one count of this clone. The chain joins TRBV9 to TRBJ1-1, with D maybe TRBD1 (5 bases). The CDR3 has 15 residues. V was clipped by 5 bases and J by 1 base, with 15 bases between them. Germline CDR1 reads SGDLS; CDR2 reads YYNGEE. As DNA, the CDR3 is TGTGCCAGCAGAGGTGGCGGAGGGGAGAACACTGAAGCTTTCTTT. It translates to CASRGGGGENTEAFF.

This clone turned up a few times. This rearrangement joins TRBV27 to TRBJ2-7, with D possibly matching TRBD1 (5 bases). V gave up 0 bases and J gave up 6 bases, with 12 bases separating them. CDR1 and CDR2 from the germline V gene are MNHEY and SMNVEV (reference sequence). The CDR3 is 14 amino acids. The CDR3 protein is CASSLSRQGGEQYF. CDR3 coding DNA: TGTGCCAGCAGTTTATCGCGGCAGGGTGGCGAGCAGTACTTC.

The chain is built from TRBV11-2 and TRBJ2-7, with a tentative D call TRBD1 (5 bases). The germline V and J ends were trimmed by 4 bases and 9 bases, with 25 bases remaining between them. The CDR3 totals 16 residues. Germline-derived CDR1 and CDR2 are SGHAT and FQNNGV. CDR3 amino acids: CASSSLRNRRTIGQYF. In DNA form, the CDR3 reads TGTGCCAGCAGCTCCCTCCGGAACAGGCGAACCATCGGGCAGTACTTC.

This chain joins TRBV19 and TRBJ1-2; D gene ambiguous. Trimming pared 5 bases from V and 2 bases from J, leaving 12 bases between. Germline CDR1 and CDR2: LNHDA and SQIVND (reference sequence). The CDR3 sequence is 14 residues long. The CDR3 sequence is CASSPGVSNYGYTF. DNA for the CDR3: TGTGCCAGTAGTCCCGGGGTATCCAACTATGGCTACACCTTC.

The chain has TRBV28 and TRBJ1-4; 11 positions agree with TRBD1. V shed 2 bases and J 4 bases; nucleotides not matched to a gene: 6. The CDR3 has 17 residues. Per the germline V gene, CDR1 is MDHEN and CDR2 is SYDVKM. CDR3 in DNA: TGTGCCAGCAGTTTAGGGACAGGGGGAGCCCTTAATGAAAAACTGTTTTTT. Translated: CASSLGTGGALNEKLFF.

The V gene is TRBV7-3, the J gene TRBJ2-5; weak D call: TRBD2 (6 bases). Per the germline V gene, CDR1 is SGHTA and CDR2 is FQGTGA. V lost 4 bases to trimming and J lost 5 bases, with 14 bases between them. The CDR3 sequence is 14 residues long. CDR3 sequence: CASSSGGAGETQYF. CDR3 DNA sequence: TGTGCCAGCAGCTCCGGAGGGGCTGGGGAGACCCAGTACTTC.

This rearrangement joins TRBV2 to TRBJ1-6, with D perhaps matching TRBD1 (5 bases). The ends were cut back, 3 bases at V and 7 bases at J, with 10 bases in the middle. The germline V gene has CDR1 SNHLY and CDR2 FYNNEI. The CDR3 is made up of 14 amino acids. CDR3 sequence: CASSERGVNSPLHF. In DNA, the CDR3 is TGTGCCAGCAGTGAGCGGGGGGTCAATTCACCCCTCCACTTT.

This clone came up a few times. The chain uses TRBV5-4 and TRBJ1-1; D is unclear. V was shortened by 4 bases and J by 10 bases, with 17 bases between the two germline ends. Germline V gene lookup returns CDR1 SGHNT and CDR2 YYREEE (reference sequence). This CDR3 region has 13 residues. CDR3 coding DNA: TGTGCCAGCAGCGCCTTCGGGATTGGAGGAGCTTTCTTT. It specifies CASSAFGIGGAFF.

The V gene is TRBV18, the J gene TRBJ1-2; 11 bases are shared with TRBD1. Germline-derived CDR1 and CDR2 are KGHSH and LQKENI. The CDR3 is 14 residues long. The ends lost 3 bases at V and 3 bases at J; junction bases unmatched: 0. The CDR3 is CASSPGQGDYGYTF. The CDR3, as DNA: TGTGCCAGCTCACCGGGACAGGGGGACTATGGCTACACCTTC. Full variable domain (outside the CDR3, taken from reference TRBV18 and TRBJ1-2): NAGVMQNPRHLVRRRGQEARLRCSPMKGHSHVYWYRQLPEEGLKFMVYLQKENIIDESGMPKERFSAEFPKEGPSILRIQQVVRGDSAAYFCASSPGQGDYGYTFGSGTRLTVV.

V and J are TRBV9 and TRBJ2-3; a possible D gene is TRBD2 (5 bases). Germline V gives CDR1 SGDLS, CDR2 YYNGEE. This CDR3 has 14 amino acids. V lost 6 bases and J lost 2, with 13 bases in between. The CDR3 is CASTPLGVTDTQYF. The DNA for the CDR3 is TGTGCCAGCACGCCTCTCGGGGTCACAGATACGCAGTATTTT.

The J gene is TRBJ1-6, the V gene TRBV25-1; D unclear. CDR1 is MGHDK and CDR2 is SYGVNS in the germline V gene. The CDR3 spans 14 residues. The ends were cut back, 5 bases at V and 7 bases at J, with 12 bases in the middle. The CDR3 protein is CASSHRQPNSPLHF. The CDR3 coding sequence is TGTGCCAGCAGTCACCGACAACCAAATTCACCCCTCCACTTT.

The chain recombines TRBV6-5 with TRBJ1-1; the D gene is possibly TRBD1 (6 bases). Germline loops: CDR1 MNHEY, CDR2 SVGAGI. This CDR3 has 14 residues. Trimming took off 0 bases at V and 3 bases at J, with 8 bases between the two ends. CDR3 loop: CASSYSWTDTEAFF. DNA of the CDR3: TGTGCCAGCAGTTACTCTTGGACAGACACTGAAGCTTTCTTT.

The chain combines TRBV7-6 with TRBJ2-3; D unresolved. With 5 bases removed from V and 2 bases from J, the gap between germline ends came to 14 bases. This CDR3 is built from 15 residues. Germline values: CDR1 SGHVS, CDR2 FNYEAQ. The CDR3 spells CASSLSRDHTDTQYF. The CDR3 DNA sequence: TGTGCCAGCAGCCTCTCGCGCGATCACACAGATACGCAGTATTTT.

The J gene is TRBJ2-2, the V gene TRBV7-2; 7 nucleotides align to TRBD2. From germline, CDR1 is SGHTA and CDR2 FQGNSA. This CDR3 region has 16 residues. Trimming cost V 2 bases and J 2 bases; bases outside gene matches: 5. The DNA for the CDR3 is TGTGCCAGCAGCTTACAGGGCGGGAGTAACACCGGGGAGCTGTTTTTT. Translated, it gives CASSLQGGSNTGELFF. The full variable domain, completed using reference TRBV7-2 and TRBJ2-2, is GAGVSQSPSNKVTEKGKDVELRCDPISGHTALYWYRQSLGQGLEFLIYFQGNSAPDKSGLPSDRFSAERTGGSVSTLTIQRTQQEDSAVYLCASSLQGGSNTGELFFGEGSRLTVL.

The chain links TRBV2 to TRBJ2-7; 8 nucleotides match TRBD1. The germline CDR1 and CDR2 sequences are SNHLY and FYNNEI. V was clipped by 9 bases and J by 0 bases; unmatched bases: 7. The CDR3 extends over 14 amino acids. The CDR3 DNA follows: TGTGCCAGTAGAAGGGACAGGAACTCCTACGAGCAGTACTTC. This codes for CASRRDRNSYEQYF.

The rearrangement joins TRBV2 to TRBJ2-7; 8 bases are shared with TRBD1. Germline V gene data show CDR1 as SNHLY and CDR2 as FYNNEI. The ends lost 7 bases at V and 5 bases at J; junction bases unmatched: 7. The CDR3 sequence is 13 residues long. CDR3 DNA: TGTGCCAGCACCACCAGGGGGCGAAACGAGCAGTACTTC. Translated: CASTTRGRNEQYF.

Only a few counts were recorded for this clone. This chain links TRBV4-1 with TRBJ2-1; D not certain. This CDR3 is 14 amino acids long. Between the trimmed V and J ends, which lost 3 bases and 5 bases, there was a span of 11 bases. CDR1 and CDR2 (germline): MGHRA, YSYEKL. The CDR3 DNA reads TGCGCCAGCAGCCAGCTGACTGCCAACAATGAGCAGTTCTTC. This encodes CASSQLTANNEQFF.

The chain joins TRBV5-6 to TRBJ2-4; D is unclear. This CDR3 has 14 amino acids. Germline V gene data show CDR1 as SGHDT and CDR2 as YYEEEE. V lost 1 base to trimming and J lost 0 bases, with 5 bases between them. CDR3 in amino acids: CASSLNLAKNIQYF. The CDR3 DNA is TGTGCCAGCAGCTTGAACTTAGCCAAAAACATTCAGTACTTC.